These 25 T cell receptor beta chains originate from one sample sequenced in a study of T cell responses to AZD1222 COVID-19 vaccine. Profiled with immunoSEQ multiplex PCR; TCRdb holds only in-frame clones, not every one. The sample includes about 110,000 clones, roughly 92% seen only once; the top ten take roughly 7.6%. Sequencing was performed on peripheral blood, taken on day 0 of AZD1222 vaccination. The receptor set was obtained from an adult in good health.

CDR3 sequence (DNA): TGTGCTAGTGGTTTGGGGGCAGGGAACGAGCAGTACTTC. Its translation is CASGLGAGNEQYF. This chain connects TRBV12-5 to TRBJ2-7, with TRBD1 as a possible D gene (5 bases). The CDR3 consists of 13 residues. Germline V CDR1 and CDR2: LGHNT, FRNRAP. With 1 base removed from V and 5 bases from J, the gap between germline ends came to 9 bases.

The chain recombines TRBV27 with TRBJ1-2; possible D gene TRBD1, 5 bases. This CDR3 region has 12 residues. Germline V gene data show CDR1 as MNHEY and CDR2 as SMNVEV (reference sequence). Deletions cut 4 bases from V and 8 bases from J, with 11 bases between. Here the CDR3 reads CASSSQGYGYTF. The CDR3 nucleotides are TGTGCCAGCAGTTCCCAGGGTTACGGCTACACCTTC.

The CDR3 region is CASSQEGARGVYGYTF. CDR3 nucleotides: TGCGCCAGCAGCCAAGAAGGGGCCAGGGGTGTTTACGGCTACACCTTC. The chain uses TRBV4-1 and TRBJ1-2, with a weak D call TRBD1 (6 bases). CDR3 size: 16 residues. V was clipped by 0 bases and J by 8 bases, with 19 bases between them. The germline CDR1 and CDR2 sequences are MGHRA and YSYEKL.

This chain joins TRBV12-3 or TRBV12-4 and TRBJ1-6; perhaps TRBD1 as D (5 bases). Trimming pared 7 bases from V and 9 bases from J, leaving 13 bases between. There are 13 residues in the CDR3. CDR3 DNA: TGTGCCAGCACTGTTATAAGGGGTTCACCCCTCCACTTT. Residues: CASTVIRGSPLHF.

This clone was observed a single time. V gene TRBV28 combines with J gene TRBJ1-1; D is undetermined. From germline, CDR1 is MDHEN and CDR2 SYDVKM. The CDR3 runs to 13 residues. The V end lost 5 bases, the J end lost 1 base, and 8 bases lay between the germline ends. This CDR3 is CASSPGSNTEAFF. CDR3 sequence (DNA): TGTGCCAGCAGTCCCGGGTCGAACACTGAAGCTTTCTTT.

V and J are TRBV3-1 (or the pseudogene TRBV3-2) and TRBJ1-6; the D gene is possibly TRBD1 (5 bases). Germline CDR1 LGHDT, CDR2 YNNKEL (reference sequence). With 1 base removed from V and 9 bases from J, the gap between germline ends came to 7 bases. The CDR3 spans 13 residues. The CDR3 reads CASSQVRGSPLHF. The CDR3 DNA follows: TGTGCCAGCAGCCAAGTAAGGGGTTCACCCCTCCACTTT.

The chain has TRBV7-8 and TRBJ2-2; 9 positions agree with TRBD2. CDR3 size: 16 residues. The V and J ends lost 3 bases and 4 bases, in that order; junction bases with no gene match: 6. Looked up from germline, CDR1 is SGHVS and CDR2 is FQNEAQ. The CDR3 region is CASSFNVAGVTGELFF. Here the CDR3 DNA reads TGTGCCAGCAGCTTTAACGTAGCGGGGGTCACCGGGGAGCTGTTTTTT.

The genes are TRBV6-5 and TRBJ1-1, with 9 bases fitting TRBD1. The trim removed 5 bases at V and 4 bases at J, leaving 8 bases unmatched. Germline V gene data show CDR1 as MNHEY and CDR2 as SVGAGI. The CDR3 sequence is 15 residues long. The CDR3 region has the DNA TGTGCCAGCAGTAACCGACAGGGGGAAGGCACTGAAGCTTTCTTT. This sequence encodes CASSNRQGEGTEAFF.

V and J are TRBV15 and TRBJ1-2, with D possibly matching TRBD1 (5 bases). V lost 1 base, J lost 7 bases, and 7 bases lay in between. This CDR3 has 12 amino acids. Looked up from germline, CDR1 is LNHNV and CDR2 is YYDKDF (reference sequence). For the CDR3, the DNA is TGTGCCACCAGCAGAGTGCAGGGTGGCTACACCTTC. It yields the protein CATSRVQGGYTF.

This clone was counted a few times. This chain uses TRBV5-1 with TRBJ2-2; 11 positions match TRBD2. The CDR3 contains 17 residues. The junction had 1 base not matched to a gene; V was cut back by 0 bases and J by 0 bases. The germline gives CDR1 SGHRS, CDR2 YFSETQ. This CDR3 is CASSLASGGTNTGELFF. In DNA form, the CDR3 reads TGCGCCAGCAGCTTGGCTAGCGGGGGGACGAACACCGGGGAGCTGTTTTTT.

The chain carries TRBV7-8 and TRBJ1-1, with no clear D. The CDR3 runs to 13 residues. The germline gives CDR1 SGHVS, CDR2 FQNEAQ. V was pared by 1 base and J by 1 base, with 4 bases between. As DNA, the CDR3 is TGTGCCAGCAGCTTAGACACGAACACTGAAGCTTTCTTT. Encoded protein: CASSLDTNTEAFF.

This clone was observed a handful of times. V is TRBV7-8 and J is TRBJ2-7; D gene ambiguous. Germline CDR1 reads SGHVS; CDR2 reads FQNEAQ. The CDR3 covers 12 residues. V was pared by 5 bases and J by 5 bases, with 10 bases between. CDR3 nucleotides: TGTGCCAGCAGCGGACCGCAGGACGAGCAGTACTTC. Encoded protein: CASSGPQDEQYF.

The rearrangement links TRBV19 to TRBJ1-1, with D tentatively TRBD1 (5 bases). The V and J ends lost 7 bases and 8 bases respectively, with 20 bases between them. This CDR3 is 14 amino acids long. CDR1 and CDR2 (germline): LNHDA, SQIVND (reference sequence). CDR3 residues: CASIYPGRRDEAFF. Here the CDR3 DNA reads TGTGCCAGTATCTACCCGGGTCGAAGGGACGAAGCTTTCTTT.

This clone appeared once. The CDR3 loop reads CASSSHQSNQPQHF. CDR3 coding DNA: TGTGCCAGCAGTTCCCACCAAAGCAATCAGCCCCAGCATTTT. The chain recombines TRBV28 with TRBJ1-5; D call uncertain. Germline values: CDR1 MDHEN, CDR2 SYDVKM. This CDR3 spans 14 amino acids. V was trimmed by 4 bases and J by 1 base, leaving 8 bases between them.

This chain links TRBV28 with TRBJ1-5; no reliable D call. The CDR3 sequence is 15 residues long. From germline, CDR1 is MDHEN and CDR2 SYDVKM. Trimming stripped 1 base from V and 0 bases from J, with 7 bases between. The DNA of the CDR3 is TGTGCCAGCAGTTTATTAACAAATAGCAATCAGCCCCAGCATTTT. Its protein is CASSLLTNSNQPQHF.

This sequence joins TRBV4-2 and TRBJ1-2; 7 nucleotides match TRBD1. CDR1 and CDR2 (germline): LGHNA, YNFKEQ. V lost 3 bases to trimming and J lost 2 bases; unmatched junction nucleotides: 3. CDR3 length: 14 amino acids. DNA for the CDR3: TGTGCCAGCAGCCAGGCACAGGGGAACTATGGCTACACCTTC. Its protein product is CASSQAQGNYGYTF.

V usage is TRBV3-1 (or the pseudogene TRBV3-2) and J usage is TRBJ2-2, with 12 bases lining up with TRBD2. The CDR3 totals 16 residues. Germline CDR1 is LGHDT and CDR2 is YNNKEL (reference sequence). V was pared by 4 bases and J by 1 base, with 1 base of the junction left unmatched. CDR3 region: CASSLLAGGNTGELFF. The CDR3, as DNA: TGTGCCAGCAGCCTACTAGCGGGGGGGAACACCGGGGAGCTGTTTTTT.

The gene calls are TRBV7-9 and TRBJ1-1, with D hard to call. Between the trimmed V and J ends, which lost 5 bases and 8 bases, there was a span of 12 bases. The V gene's germline CDR1 is SEHNR and CDR2 FQNEAQ (reference sequence). The CDR3 length is 12 residues. The CDR3 protein is CASSIADGEAFF. The CDR3 DNA sequence: TGTGCCAGCAGCATTGCGGACGGAGAAGCTTTCTTT.

This clone was seen only once. The chain is built from TRBV28 and TRBJ1-2; tentatively, D is TRBD1 (6 bases). Looked up from germline, CDR1 is MDHEN and CDR2 is SYDVKM. V was cut by 10 bases and J by 0 bases, with 18 bases left in between. The CDR3 totals 15 residues. The CDR3 bases are TGTGCCACTACGTGGAGGGACACTGCTAACTATGGCTACACCTTC. Translated, it gives CATTWRDTANYGYTF.

In nucleotides, the CDR3 is TGTGCCAGCAGGTGGGCCCCGTGGGAGCCCCAGCATTTT. Protein product: CASRWAPWEPQHF. The chain recombines TRBV2 with TRBJ1-5; D remains ambiguous. V dropped 6 bases and J dropped 8 bases, with 14 bases sitting between them. Germline V gives CDR1 SNHLY, CDR2 FYNNEI. The CDR3 length is 13 residues.

The chain has TRBV7-8 and TRBJ1-2; possibly TRBD1 for D (6 bases). The V and J ends lost 4 bases and 1 base respectively, with 13 bases between them. Germline CDR1 is SGHVS and CDR2 is FQNEAQ. The CDR3 runs 15 residues. DNA of the CDR3: TGTGCCAGCAGCTGGAGGGGGAACTATAACTATGGCTACACCTTC. The encoded protein is CASSWRGNYNYGYTF.

The chain is built from TRBV5-1 and TRBJ1-5, with no clear D. The germline gives CDR1 SGHRS, CDR2 YFSETQ. The CDR3 is 13 residues long. Trimming left V 2 bases short and J 4 bases short, with 7 bases between. CDR3 amino acids: CASSFGVNQPQHF. The CDR3 DNA is TGCGCCAGCAGCTTTGGGGTAAATCAGCCCCAGCATTTT.

This clone was seen only once. The rearrangement joins TRBV19 to TRBJ2-2; TRBD1 aligns across 9 bases. This CDR3 contains 17 residues. Unmatched junction bases numbered 9, after V lost 3 bases and J lost 4 bases. Per germline, CDR1 LNHDA and CDR2 SQIVND (reference sequence). The CDR3 here is CASSMGGQGRGTGELFF. The CDR3 bases are TGTGCCAGTAGTATGGGCGGACAGGGGCGAGGCACCGGGGAGCTGTTTTTT.

The V gene is TRBV28, the J gene TRBJ1-5; 9 bases line up with TRBD1. This CDR3 comprises 14 residues. Germline CDR1 and CDR2: MDHEN and SYDVKM. Trimming at V came to 6 bases and at J to 4 bases, leaving 4 bases not matched to a gene. CDR3 coding DNA: TGTGCCAGCAGATCCGGGACAGGGAATCAGCCCCAGCATTTT. Translating gives CASRSGTGNQPQHF.

For this clone: The same CDR3 arises from other DNA sequences in this sample as well. This rearrangement joins TRBV19 to TRBJ1-1; D unresolved. Trimming pared 2 bases from V and 0 bases from J, leaving 4 bases between. The germline V gene has CDR1 LNHDA and CDR2 SQIVND (reference sequence). This CDR3 is 13 amino acids long. The CDR3 loop is CASSISVNTEAFF. CDR3 coding DNA: TGTGCCAGTAGTATATCAGTGAACACTGAAGCTTTCTTT.